This TCR beta chain was sequenced for a study of cytomegalovirus exposure and HLA in healthy donors. General observations from the study: V- and J-gene trimming of TCR beta was linked (in a later analysis) to a missense DCLRE1C variant. Follow-up analysis seemed to connect common viral pathogens with several of the most significant clusters identified.

PCR used 60 Vbeta primers and 13 Jbeta primers. Some clones are missing from TCRdb's copy, which holds only in-frame ones; the method was immunoSEQ multiplex PCR. Seen here are 140,000 or so clones, 66% observed once, and the top ten hold approximately 6.5%. With respect to this clone: Its antigen remains unknown.

Trimming removed 6 bases from V and 4 bases from J, with 19 bases in between. CDR1 and CDR2 from the germline V gene are MNHEY and SMNVEV (reference sequence). The CDR3 is 16 amino acids. This chain links TRBV27 with TRBJ1-3, with D tentatively TRBD1 (6 bases). The sample comprised PBMCs. The sequence was obtained from a woman aged 60-75 years in good health and CMV-seronegative. DNA of the CDR3: TGTGCCAGCAGAGGATTGGGGGCAGGGTTCGGAAACACCATATATTTT. Protein product: CASRGLGAGFGNTIYF.